Following are 8 T cell receptor beta chains from one sample sequenced in a study of cytomegalovirus exposure and HLA in healthy donors. Primers included in the PCR were 60 Vbeta and 13 Jbeta primers. This table comes from immunoSEQ multiplex PCR, and its TCRdb copy is limited to in-frame clones, with some not included. Counted here are approximately 190,000 clones, roughly four fifths occurring once; the ten biggest clones make up about 1.7%. The sample consisted of PBMCs. Receptors were obtained from a woman under 30 in good health and CMV-seronegative.

The rearrangement joins TRBV28 to TRBJ1-3, with 8 bases identical to TRBD1. The CDR3 loop spans 15 amino acids. Per germline, CDR1 MDHEN and CDR2 SYDVKM. V lost 5 bases to trimming and J lost 2 bases; unmatched junction nucleotides: 5. In DNA, the CDR3 is TGTGCCAGCAGTGCGTGGGACAGGCCTGGAAACACCATATATTTT. Protein product: CASSAWDRPGNTIYF.

The gene calls are TRBV7-9 and TRBJ1-2; a possible D gene is TRBD1 (6 bases). Trimming took off 3 bases at V and 8 bases at J, with 16 bases between the two ends. The length of the CDR3 is 14 residues. Germline CDR1 SEHNR, CDR2 FQNEAQ (reference sequence). CDR3 nucleotide sequence: TGTGCCAGCAGCTTCCAGGACAGATTTGACGGCTACACCTTC. Translating it yields CASSFQDRFDGYTF.

This chain uses TRBV5-1 with TRBJ2-7; 8 bases fit TRBD2. The CDR3 has 14 amino acids. Germline loops: CDR1 SGHRS, CDR2 YFSETQ. J gave up 2 bases and V 5 bases, and 6 bases lay outside the gene matches. The CDR3 sequence is CASRTGTRPYEQYF. CDR3 nucleotides: TGCGCCAGCAGGACCGGGACTAGACCCTACGAGCAGTACTTC.

This clone was seen once. The rearrangement joins TRBV4-1 to TRBJ2-5; 13 positions match TRBD2. CDR3 length: 16 residues. Germline values: CDR1 MGHRA, CDR2 YSYEKL. The V and J ends lost 4 bases and 5 bases, in that order; junction bases with no gene match: 7. CDR3 loop: CASSPTSGRTRETQYF. CDR3 sequence (DNA): TGCGCCAGCAGCCCGACTAGCGGGAGGACGCGGGAGACCCAGTACTTC.

Here the CDR3 DNA reads TGTGCCAGCAGTTTTCGAGGGCAGCCCCAGCATTTT. Protein product: CASSFRGQPQHF. This rearrangement joins TRBV27 to TRBJ1-5; D is undetermined. The V end lost 3 bases, the J end lost 7 bases, and 7 bases lay between the germline ends. The CDR3 totals 12 residues. Germline V lookup: CDR1 MNHEY, CDR2 SMNVEV (reference sequence).

The rearrangement joins TRBV5-1 to TRBJ2-3, with 7 bases aligning to TRBD2. Per the germline V gene, CDR1 is SGHRS and CDR2 is YFSETQ. This CDR3 contains 16 residues. The trim removed 0 bases at V and 4 bases at J, leaving 8 bases unmatched. The CDR3 sequence is CASSLASGGKPDTQYF. The CDR3 nucleotides read TGCGCCAGCAGCTTGGCGTCGGGGGGTAAGCCAGATACGCAGTATTTT. The whole variable domain, remainder taken from reference TRBV5-1 and TRBJ2-3, is KAGVTQTPRYLIKTRGQQVTLSCSPISGHRSVSWYQQTPGQGLQFLFEYFSETQRNKGNFPGRFSGRQFSNSRSEMNVSTLELGDSALYLCASSLASGGKPDTQYFGPGTRLTVL.

This sequence joins TRBV5-5 and TRBJ1-6, with D perhaps matching TRBD1 (6 bases). CDR3 length equals 15 residues. Trimming left V 3 bases short and J 7 bases short, with 14 bases between. The germline V gene encodes CDR1 SGHKS and CDR2 YYEKEE (reference sequence). CDR3 region: CASSSYRETNSPLHF. DNA of the CDR3: TGTGCCAGCAGCTCATACAGGGAAACAAATTCACCCCTCCACTTT.

This chain connects TRBV11-2 to TRBJ2-3, with TRBD2 identical over 9 bases. The CDR3 contains 17 residues. V lost 0 bases and J lost 3; bases outside the gene matches: 7. Germline lookup yields CDR1 SGHAT and CDR2 FQNNGV. CDR3 region: CASSLEGGRAFTDTQYF. The CDR3 DNA reads TGTGCCAGCAGCTTAGAGGGCGGGAGGGCCTTTACAGATACGCAGTATTTT.